The clone carrying this T cell receptor beta chain was seen more than once but under ten times. Its target is not known. This sample was taken from a study of T cells in Graves' hyperthyroidism and ophthalmopathy. Whole-study results and caveats: Patients with ophthalmopathy were separated from those with stable hyperthyroidism by a 13 V-J model. Ophthalmopathy onset followed model prediction by a median around 6.6 months. Blood shared most expanded thyroid clonotypes above 0.001.

Regions amplified from RNA transcripts were the TCR beta CDR3 regions. The study used the HTBI primer set for a first-round RT-PCR of the TCR CDR3. MiXCR, run by TCRdb on the multiplex PCR reads, gives a single entry per CDR3 protein. This sample has over 650,000 distinct CDR3 sequences, with 45% found just once. Exclusion criteria comprised uncontrolled infection, other autoimmune disease, pregnancy or lactation. The CDR3 consists of 16 residues. Germline values: CDR1 SGHTA, CDR2 FQGNSA. Trimming shortened V by 3 bases and J by 0 bases, and 12 bases separated the two germline ends. V usage is TRBV7-2 and J usage is TRBJ1-3; D is unclear. The sequence was obtained from an adult man with Graves' disease, either hyperthyroidism or ophthalmopathy (not recorded which). Specimen: peripheral blood or thyroid tissue (not recorded which). The CDR3 sequence is CASSFTAEHSGNTIYF. The CDR3, as DNA: TGTGCCAGCAGCTTTACAGCGGAACACTCTGGAAACACCATATATTTT.